Given below is one T cell receptor beta chain in context. No antigen is known for it. There are no base qualities to consult, and no much larger clone falls within one base. The data were taken from a study of blood T cells in healthy people across ages (dated by TCRdb to the mid-2010s). With respect to the entire study: In model experiments, template switching captured about one uniquely barcoded TCR beta cDNA molecule for every two T cells. Age-related changes in TCR beta repertoire diversity were measured in the study by deep sequencing normalized with unique cDNA molecular identifiers. The donors were split into four age groups: young (average around 16 years), middle-aged (roughly 39), aged (roughly 60) and long-lived (roughly 80). Using the same blood draw, the study looked at two additional independent replicas of 1 million unique cDNA reads for two donors, one aged 18 to 30 and the other aged 80 or older. The full study reports these points: Observed TCR beta diversity per million T cells fell roughly linearly with age, and a significant reduction was already apparent by age around 36. Donor CMV infection status was unknown, potentially confounding age-related changes in expanded clonotypes. Estimates of total diversity based on one million sequenced T cells were regarded as lower bounds and as underestimates. Compared with the aged group, the long-lived group had more naive CD4+ T cells, fewer expanded clones and increased TCR diversity, suggesting age selection. Conclusive comparison of naive and antigen-experienced compartments was prevented by the profiling of bulk unsorted PBMCs. Observed TCR beta diversity correlated strongly with the percentage of naive T cells measured by flow cytometry.

The roughly 39 donors, aged 6 to 90 years, were systemically healthy Caucasian individuals from Russia. Each donor gave 9 to 10 milliliters of peripheral blood, collected into EDTA-treated Vacutainer tubes. Ficoll-Paque density-gradient centrifugation was used to isolate PBMCs, with at least 6.5 million per sample. Total RNA, at least 5 micrograms per sample, was extracted from PBMCs with Trizol reagent. The percentages of naive CD45RAhigh/CD27high T cells were determined by flow cytometry on a PBMC aliquot from every donor. Taken from the germline V gene, the CDR1 and CDR2 loops are SGHRS and YFSETQ. The CDR3 runs 20 residues from the cysteine to the phenylalanine. The CDR3 DNA has 60 bases and is translated from base 1. Trimming removed 4 bases from V and 0 bases from J; the gene matches leave 14 bases unexplained. Preparation of the library involved 5' RACE. The listed sequencing device is Illumina HiSeq 2500. A second PCR of roughly 7 to 11 cycles was performed with a sample-barcoded 5' primer and a J-beta primer mix. A template-switch 5' adaptor carrying 12 random nucleotides introduced a unique molecular identifier onto each TCR beta cDNA molecule. Each sample yielded at least 2.5 million CDR3-containing paired-end reads. First-strand cDNA synthesis was performed from all RNA using the Mint cDNA synthesis kit, with priming by a TRBC-specific oligonucleotide. Following uracil-DNA glycosylase treatment, a first 18-cycle PCR with universal primers M1SS and BC2_uni_R was performed on all cDNA. Per the source publication's procedure: Each sample was normalized by randomly selecting 1 million high-quality reads, each carrying a distinct molecular identifier. Instead of being binned into consensus sequences, reads with shared molecular identifiers were discarded. MiTCR, with a Q25 quality threshold and the strictest error-elimination algorithm, was used for CDR3 identification, clonotype clustering and error correction. A nonparametric unseen species model with Euler transformation was used to estimate a lower bound on total TCR beta diversity. The raw public data were reprocessed by TCRdb itself: fastp quality trimming at Q25, MiXCR clonotype calling, in-frame beta chains only. All rows with the same CDR3 protein become a single entry with the most common DNA and genes. The V and J calls follow TCRdb's processing rather than the paper's. This sample is represented by about 930,000 distinct CDR3 sequences; 29% of them were singletons. Roughly a tenth of the sample lies in the top ten.

These data also featured in a second study, about T cells of mothers and their children. As noted in the second study: Nine systemically healthy Caucasian individuals served as donors, namely three mothers together with their six children. cDNA synthesis used all of the extracted RNA, with 1.5 ug of RNA in each 15 ul reaction. In the second PCR, the M1S primer added sample barcodes and 2-4 random nucleotides. Over 9.5 million TCR beta CDR3 reads were obtained for each mother, and some 3 million reads were obtained for each child. Thymic selection similarly shapes TCR recombination output in related and unrelated pairs, with minor effect from inherited differences. Normalized repertoire overlap in related mother-child pairs was always slightly higher than in unrelated mother-child pairs, but the difference was never significant. No persistent microchimeric T cell clones were found, with a detection sensitivity of approximately 94 clones per million clonotypes. To look for features that set related mother-child pairs apart from unrelated individuals, the researchers ran deep NGS to compare the TCR beta repertoires of mothers and children. On average, the children were approximately 12 +/- 4 years old, while the mothers were approximately 40 +/- 4 years old. Libraries were sequenced on Illumina HiSeq 2000 with 100+100 nt paired-end reads after adapter ligation with NEBNext reagents. To prevent cross-contamination, the mother and child libraries were prepared one month apart and sequenced in separate runs. Between 500,000 and 2,000,000 distinct TCR beta clonotypes were identified per donor. Naive TCR beta clonotypes were estimated from low-frequency clonotypes matched to each donor's FACS-determined naive share, without sorting.

The chain is assembled from TRBV5-1 and TRBJ2-3; 13 bases in the middle match TRBD2. The receptor's source is a woman between 35 and 50 years old in good health. The sample comprised blood. The DNA reads TGCGCCAGCAGCGGTTCATTGTGGGGACTAGCGGGGACTAGCACAGATACGCAGTATTTT. Its translation reads: CASSGSLWGLAGTSTDTQYF.